These 9 T cell receptor beta chains were sequenced from one sample in a study of cytomegalovirus exposure and HLA in healthy donors listed by TCRdb under 2017. Library preparation was by the immunoSEQ multiplex PCR assay. A mixture of 60 forward primers for TCR Vbeta segments and 13 reverse primers for TCR Jbeta segments was used in the multiplex PCR. Not all clones reach the TCRdb copy of this immuneACCESS table, which keeps in-frame sequences only. Checked studies attribute under half of the gap to unresolved V genes and leave the rest unexplained. This sample lists about 170,000 clones; around 77% were detected once. 2.5% to 3.5% of the sample is in the top ten clones. The sequencing sample was made of PBMCs. Receptor source: a female donor in good health and CMV-seronegative.

The rearrangement links TRBV4-1 to TRBJ2-5; D is undetermined. The DNA end is a closer match to TRBJ2-7, so the J assignment may be wrong. Per germline, CDR1 MGHRA and CDR2 YSYEKL. CDR3 length: 15 residues. The CDR3 here is CASSQEGPRSYEQYF. For the CDR3, the DNA is TGCGCCAGCAGCCAAGAAGGCCCGCGGAGTTACGAGCAGTACTTC.

This clone appeared a single time. This rearrangement joins TRBV15 to TRBJ2-4; no firm D call. The germline gives CDR1 LNHNV, CDR2 YYDKDF (reference sequence). V gave up 2 bases and J gave up 0 bases, with 14 bases separating them. This CDR3 has 17 amino acids. For the CDR3, the DNA is TGTGCCACCAGCAGAAAAACTCTAGATCTAGCCAAAAACATTCAGTACTTC. It translates to CATSRKTLDLAKNIQYF.

The rearrangement uses TRBV19 and TRBJ2-3; the D is unclear. The CDR3 spans 11 residues. The V and J ends lost 3 bases and 6 bases respectively, with 4 bases between them. Germline CDR1 reads LNHDA; CDR2 reads SQIVND (reference sequence). The CDR3 loop reads CASSMRDTQYF. As DNA, the CDR3 is TGTGCCAGTAGTATGAGGGATACGCAGTATTTT.

This clone has just one count. The chain is built from TRBV7-2 and TRBJ1-1, with D possibly being TRBD1 (5 bases). Germline CDR1 and CDR2: SGHTA and FQGNSA. V was pared by 1 base and J by 1 base, with 16 bases between. The CDR3 covers 17 residues. The CDR3 loop is CASSLVWSGAGNTEAFF. Written as DNA, the CDR3 is TGTGCCAGCAGCTTAGTGTGGAGCGGGGCGGGGAACACTGAAGCTTTCTTT.

The chain recombines TRBV5-6 with TRBJ1-1, with a weak D call TRBD1 (6 bases). Trimming shortened V by 0 bases and J by 0 bases, and 12 bases separated the two germline ends. Looked up from germline, CDR1 is SGHDT and CDR2 is YYEEEE. The length of the CDR3 is 16 residues. The CDR3 nucleotides read TGTGCCAGCAGCTTGGTGACAGGCTACATGAACACTGAAGCTTTCTTT. This gives the protein CASSLVTGYMNTEAFF.

The chain recombines TRBV29-1 with TRBJ2-7; TRBD1 matches at 9 bases. The CDR3 sequence is 13 residues long. V shed 4 bases and J 3 bases; nucleotides not matched to a gene: 4. Germline lookup yields CDR1 SQVTM and CDR2 ANQGSEA. Written as DNA, the CDR3 is TGCAGCGTTGGGGGACAGGGAATCTACGAGCAGTACTTC. Translating it yields CSVGGQGIYEQYF.

The chain links TRBV5-1 to TRBJ1-1; D is uncertain. This CDR3 has 14 amino acids. CDR1 SGHRS and CDR2 YFSETQ come from the germline V gene. V was pared by 5 bases and J by 1 base, with 12 bases between. The DNA of the CDR3 is TGCGCCAGCAGTGATAAACTGCCGAACACTGAAGCTTTCTTT. It codes for CASSDKLPNTEAFF.

In the case of this clone: An end of the junction differs from the germline gene, which may be a read error. This chain uses TRBV14 with TRBJ1-1; 7 bases are shared with TRBD1. The CDR3 has 16 amino acids. Looked up from germline, CDR1 is SGHDN and CDR2 is FVKESK. Here the CDR3 reads CASSQRVDRVNSEAFF. Here the CDR3 DNA reads TGTGCCAGCAGCCAACGTGTAGACAGGGTGAACAGTGAAGCTTTCTTT.

The gene calls are TRBV19 and TRBJ2-1; 10 positions agree with TRBD2. J gave up 4 bases and V 4 bases, and 10 bases lay outside the gene matches. The CDR3 covers 17 residues. Germline V gene data show CDR1 as LNHDA and CDR2 as SQIVND (reference sequence). CDR3: CASSRIAGGGDYNEQFF. CDR3 coding DNA: TGTGCCAGTAGTAGAATAGCGGGAGGAGGAGATTACAATGAGCAGTTCTTC. Supplemented by reference TRBV19 and TRBJ2-1, the full variable domain reads DGGITQSPKYLFRKEGQNVTLSCEQNLNHDAMYWYRQDPGQGLRLIYYSQIVNDFQKGDIAEGYSVSREKKESFPLTVTSAQKNPTAFYLCASSRIAGGGDYNEQFFGPGTRLTVL.